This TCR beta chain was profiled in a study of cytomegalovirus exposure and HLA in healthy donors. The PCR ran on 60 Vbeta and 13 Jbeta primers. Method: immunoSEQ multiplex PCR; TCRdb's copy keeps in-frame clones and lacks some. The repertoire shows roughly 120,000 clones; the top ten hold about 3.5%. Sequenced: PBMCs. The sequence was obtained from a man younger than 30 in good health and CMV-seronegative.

The chain's CDR3 is CASSRGLFDAYNSPLHF. CDR3 sequence (DNA): TGTGCCAGCTCCAGGGGGCTTTTCGACGCCTATAATTCACCCCTCCACTTT. The rearrangement uses TRBV9 and TRBJ1-6; TRBD1 matches at 8 bases. This CDR3 region has 17 residues. The trim removed 7 bases at V and 2 bases at J, leaving 11 bases unmatched. Germline values: CDR1 SGDLS, CDR2 YYNGEE.